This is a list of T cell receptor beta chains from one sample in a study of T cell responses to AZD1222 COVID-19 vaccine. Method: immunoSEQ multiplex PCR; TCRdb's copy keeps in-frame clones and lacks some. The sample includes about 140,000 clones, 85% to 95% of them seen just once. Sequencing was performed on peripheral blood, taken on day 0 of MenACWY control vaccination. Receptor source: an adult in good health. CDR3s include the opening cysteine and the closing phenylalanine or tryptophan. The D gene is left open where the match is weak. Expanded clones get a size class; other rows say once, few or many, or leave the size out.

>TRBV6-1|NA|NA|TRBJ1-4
CASSEAVRGRVTEKLFF
TGTGCCAGCAGTGAAGCCGTCAGGGGAAGGGTGACTGAAAAACTGTTTTTT
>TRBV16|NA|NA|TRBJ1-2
CASKPLQSVVSYGYTF
TGTGCCAGCAAGCCCCTGCAAAGTGTCGTAAGCTATGGCTACACCTTC
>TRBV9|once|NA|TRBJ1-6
CASSVNSRHNSPLHF
TGTGCCAGCAGCGTAAACAGCCGCCATAATTCACCCCTCCACTTT
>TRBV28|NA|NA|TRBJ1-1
CASSLPTEAFF
TGTGCCAGCAGTTTACCCACTGAAGCTTTCTTT
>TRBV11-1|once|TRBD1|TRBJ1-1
CASSPLRQGRNTEAFF
TGTGCCAGCAGCCCGCTTCGACAGGGGAGGAACACTGAAGCTTTCTTT
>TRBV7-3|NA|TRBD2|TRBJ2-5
CASSSGLAGGQETQYF
TGTGCCAGCAGCAGCGGACTAGCGGGGGGTCAAGAGACCCAGTACTTC
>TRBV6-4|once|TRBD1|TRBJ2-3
CASSGGQGAVDTQYF
TGTGCCAGCAGTGGGGGACAGGGGGCAGTGGATACGCAGTATTTT
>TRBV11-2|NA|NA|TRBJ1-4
CASSTHRDAEKLFF
TGTGCCAGCAGCACCCACCGGGACGCTGAAAAACTGTTTTTT
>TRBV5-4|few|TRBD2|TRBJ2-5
CASSSRGEETQYF
TGTGCCAGCAGCTCCCGGGGGGAAGAGACCCAGTACTTC
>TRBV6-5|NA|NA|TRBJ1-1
CASSYGGSNTEAFF
TGTGCCAGCAGTTACGGGGGAAGTAACACTGAAGCTTTCTTT
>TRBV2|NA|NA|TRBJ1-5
CASSERRATESQPQHF
TGTGCCAGCAGTGAGCGCAGGGCCACGGAAAGTCAGCCCCAGCATTTT
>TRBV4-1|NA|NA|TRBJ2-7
CASSQDWAHSDEQYF
TGCGCCAGCAGCCAAGACTGGGCCCACTCCGACGAGCAGTACTTC
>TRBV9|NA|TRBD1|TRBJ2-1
CASSQGVGGNEQFF
TGTGCCAGCAGCCAGGGGGTTGGGGGCAATGAGCAGTTCTTC
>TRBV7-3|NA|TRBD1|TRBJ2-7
CASSLQTGSSYEQYF
TGTGCCAGCAGCTTACAGACAGGGAGCTCCTACGAGCAGTACTTC
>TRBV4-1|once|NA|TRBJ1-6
CASSQLHSLGLAGSPLHF
TGCGCCAGCAGCCAATTACACTCCTTAGGACTAGCGGGGTCACCCCTCCACTTT
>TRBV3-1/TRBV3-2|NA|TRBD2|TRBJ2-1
CASSQEREKSYNEQFF
TGTGCCAGCAGCCAAGAGCGGGAGAAATCCTACAATGAGCAGTTCTTC
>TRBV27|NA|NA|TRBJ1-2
CASSLRGDDGYTF
TGTGCCAGCAGTTTACGAGGGGATGATGGCTACACCTTC
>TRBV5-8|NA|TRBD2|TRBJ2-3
CASSLALAGADTQYF
TGTGCCAGCAGCTTGGCACTAGCGGGAGCAGATACGCAGTATTTT
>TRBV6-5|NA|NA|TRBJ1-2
CASSYSAGPAGYTF
TGTGCCAGCAGTTACTCGGCCGGACCGGCCGGCTACACCTTC
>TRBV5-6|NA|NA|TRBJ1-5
CASSFGGGLANQPQHF
TGTGCCAGCAGCTTTGGCGGGGGGCTTGCTAATCAGCCCCAGCATTTT
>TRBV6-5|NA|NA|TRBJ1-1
CASSRGGNTEAFF
TGTGCCAGCAGCCGAGGAGGGAACACTGAAGCTTTCTTT
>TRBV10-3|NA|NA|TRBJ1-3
CAISNSTGNTIYF
TGTGCCATCAGTAACAGTACTGGAAACACCATATATTTT
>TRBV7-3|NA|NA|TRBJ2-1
CASSLSAGLLSEQFF
TGTGCCAGCAGCTTATCGGCTGGCTTGCTCAGTGAGCAGTTCTTC
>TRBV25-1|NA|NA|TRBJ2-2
CASSRVRTANTGELFF
TGTGCCAGCAGTAGGGTAAGGACAGCGAACACCGGGGAGCTGTTTTTT
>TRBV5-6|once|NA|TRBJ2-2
CASSLGANTGELFF
TGTGCCAGCAGCTTAGGCGCGAACACCGGGGAGCTGTTTTTT
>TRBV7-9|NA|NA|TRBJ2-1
CASSSQGRSGDNEQFF
TGTGCCAGCAGCTCACAGGGACGATCAGGGGACAATGAGCAGTTCTTC
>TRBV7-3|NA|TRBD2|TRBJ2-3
CASSLTGTSGAQGDTQYF
TGTGCCAGCAGCTTAACTGGGACTAGCGGGGCTCAGGGGGATACGCAGTATTTT
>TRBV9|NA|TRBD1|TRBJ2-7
CASSLGTGSSYEQYF
TGTGCCAGCAGCCTAGGGACAGGGAGCTCCTACGAGCAGTACTTC
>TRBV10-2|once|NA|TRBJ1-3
CASPLGGNTIYF
TGCGCCAGTCCTCTGGGTGGAAACACCATATATTTT
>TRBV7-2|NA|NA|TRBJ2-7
CASSPNRGYEQYF
TGTGCCAGCAGCCCTAATCGGGGATACGAGCAGTACTTC
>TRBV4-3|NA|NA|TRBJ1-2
CASSLGPANYGYTF
TGCGCCAGCAGCCTGGGACCTGCTAACTATGGCTACACCTTC
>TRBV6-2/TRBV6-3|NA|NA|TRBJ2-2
CASSYNGRVSTGELFF
TGTGCCAGCAGTTATAATGGCAGGGTATCCACCGGGGAGCTGTTTTTT
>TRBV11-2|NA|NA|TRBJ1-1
CASSLQGKRLGAFF
TGTGCCAGCAGCTTACAGGGGAAACGCCTTGGGGCTTTCTTT
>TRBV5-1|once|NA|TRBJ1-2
CASSPIDRGRGYTF
TGCGCCAGCAGCCCCATTGACAGAGGACGGGGCTACACCTTC
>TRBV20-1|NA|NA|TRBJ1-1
CSARRDTEAFF
TGCAGTGCTAGGAGAGACACTGAAGCTTTCTTT
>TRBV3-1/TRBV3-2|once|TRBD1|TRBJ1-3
CASSQGTGFGGNTIYF
TGTGCCAGCAGCCAAGGGACAGGATTCGGTGGAAACACCATATATTTT
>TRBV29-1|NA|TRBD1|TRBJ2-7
CSVTTYRGSSYEQYF
TGCAGCGTGACCACTTACAGGGGAAGCTCCTACGAGCAGTACTTC
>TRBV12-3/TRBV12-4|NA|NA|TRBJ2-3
CASSSEGTDTQYF
TGTGCCAGCAGTTCTGAGGGGACAGATACGCAGTATTTT
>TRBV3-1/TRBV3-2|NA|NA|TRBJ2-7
CASSHRRGAEGVYEQYF
TGTGCCAGCAGCCACCGTCGGGGAGCGGAGGGGGTCTACGAGCAGTACTTC
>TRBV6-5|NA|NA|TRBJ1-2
CATRQDGNANYGYTF
TGTGCCACCAGACAGGATGGGAATGCTAACTATGGCTACACCTTC
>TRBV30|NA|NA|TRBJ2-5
CACASGQPQETQYF
TGTGCCTGTGCCTCCGGACAGCCCCAAGAGACCCAGTACTTC
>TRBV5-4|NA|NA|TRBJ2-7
CASSSGRGNEQYF
TGTGCCAGCAGCTCGGGCAGGGGAAACGAGCAGTACTTC
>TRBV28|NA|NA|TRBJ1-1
CASSSSATRNFF
TGTGCCAGCAGTTCCTCAGCGACGAGGAATTTCTTT
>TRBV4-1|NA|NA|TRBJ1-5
CASSQDGGIGNQPQHF
TGCGCCAGCAGCCAAGATGGCGGGATTGGCAATCAGCCCCAGCATTTT
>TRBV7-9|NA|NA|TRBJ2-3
CASSPMRETSTDTQYF
TGTGCCAGCAGCCCCATGCGCGAGACTAGCACAGATACGCAGTATTTT
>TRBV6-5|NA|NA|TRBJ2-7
CASSRPGRGGHEQYF
TGTGCCAGCAGCCGCCCCGGCAGGGGTGGCCACGAGCAGTACTTC
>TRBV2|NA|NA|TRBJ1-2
CASRVVSGYGYTF
TGTGCCAGCAGAGTTGTATCGGGGTATGGCTACACCTTC
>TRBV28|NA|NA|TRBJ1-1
CASSLSGPMNTEAFF
TGTGCCAGCAGTTTAAGCGGACCTATGAACACTGAAGCTTTCTTT
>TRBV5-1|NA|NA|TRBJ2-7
CASSLPTGKDYEQYF
TGCGCCAGCAGCCTACCGACCGGGAAGGACTACGAGCAGTACTTC
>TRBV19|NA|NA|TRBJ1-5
CASSFSPGMGNQPQHF
TGTGCCAGTAGTTTCTCGCCCGGGATGGGCAATCAGCCCCAGCATTTT
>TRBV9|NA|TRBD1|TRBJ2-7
CASSVGTGDSYEQYF
TGTGCCAGCAGCGTAGGGACAGGGGATTCCTACGAGCAGTACTTC
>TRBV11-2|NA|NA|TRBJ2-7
CASGPPGSYPYEQYF
TGTGCCAGCGGGCCGCCGGGTAGCTATCCCTACGAGCAGTACTTC
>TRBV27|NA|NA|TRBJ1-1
CASSLRAADTEAFF
TGTGCCAGCAGTTTACGGGCGGCCGACACTGAAGCTTTCTTT
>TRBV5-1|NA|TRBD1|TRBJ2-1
CASSTGQGVSNEQFF
TGCGCCAGCAGCACGGGACAGGGAGTGAGCAATGAGCAGTTCTTC